Listed here is a single T cell receptor (beta chain). These data originate in a study of blood T cell repertoires in COVID-19. Background on the study: From T cells, B-cell-depleted T cells, or PBMCs came the material, which was cDNA or gDNA.

In the original analysis: Estimates of nucleated cell counts were drawn from the amplification of reference gene primers. The assay was immunoSEQ multiplex PCR, and TCRdb's table has in-frame clones only and misses some. The V and J calls and clone size come from that table; D and trimming were worked out from the DNA. The sample includes 300,000 to 450,000 clones, roughly 86% of them seen just once. V dropped 5 bases and J dropped 11 bases, with 12 bases sitting between them. This CDR3 is built from 12 residues. CDR1 and CDR2 (germline): MNHEY, SVGEGT. This chain uses TRBV6-2 or TRBV6-3 with TRBJ1-4; no clear D. The specimen was peripheral blood. This TCR derives from a human donor in a cohort sampled during active COVID-19. CDR3 protein: CASSQTAGKLFF. As DNA, the CDR3 is TGTGCCAGCAGTCAGACCGCCGGGAAACTGTTTTTT.